Each of the 19 T cell receptor beta chains below was sequenced from the same sample in a study of CD8 T cells in ankylosing spondylitis. Via MiXCR, TCRdb re-called the 5' RACE reads, giving one row per CDR3 protein. The table records around 340,000 distinct CDR3 sequences, about 20% of them present only once. The sequenced sample was blood, either unsorted or a sorted T cell fraction (not recorded which). These receptors were collected from a male donor with ankylosing spondylitis or in good health (not recorded which).

The chain couples TRBV6-1 to TRBJ2-2; 11 nucleotides line up with TRBD2. The CDR3 contains 15 residues. Germline V gene lookup returns CDR1 MNHNS and CDR2 SASEGT. The trim removed 5 bases at V and 7 bases at J, leaving 6 bases unmatched. This CDR3 is CASSLSGGASGELFF. DNA of the CDR3: TGTGCCAGCAGTCTTAGCGGGGGGGCGAGCGGGGAGCTGTTTTTT.

This clonotype appeared many times. This chain links TRBV12-3 or TRBV12-4 with TRBJ1-1; D is undetermined. Deletions cut 2 bases from V and 4 bases from J, with 2 bases between. The CDR3 sequence is 11 residues long. The CDR3 DNA sequence: TGTGCCAGCAGTTTATCCACTGAAGCTTTCTTT. Protein product: CASSLSTEAFF.

This chain links TRBV29-1 with TRBJ2-2; D uncertain. This CDR3 has 13 residues. Trimming left V 4 bases short and J 0 bases short, with 6 bases between. Germline V CDR1 and CDR2: SQVTM, ANQGSEA. The CDR3 loop reads CSVVSPNTGELFF. CDR3 DNA: TGCAGCGTTGTTAGCCCGAACACCGGGGAGCTGTTTTTT.

CDR3 loop: CASSESVDVWDTQYF. CDR3 bases: TGCGCCAGCAGTGAGTCGGTGGATGTTTGGGATACGCAGTATTTT. The V and J genes are TRBV10-2 and TRBJ2-3; D is unclear. The CDR3 covers 15 residues. Trimming removed 0 bases from V and 6 bases from J, with 13 bases in between. The V gene's germline CDR1 is WSHSY and CDR2 SAAADI.

Turning to this clonotype: The junction shows a germline mismatch at one end, possibly a read error. This rearrangement joins TRBV7-9 to TRBJ2-7; D unclear. The V gene's germline CDR1 is SEHNR and CDR2 FQNEAQ (reference sequence). The CDR3 is made up of 13 amino acids. CDR3 sequence (DNA): TGTGCCAGCAGCTTTCCTCCCTCCAACGAGCAGTACTTC. Translated: CASSFPPSNEQYF.

This clonotype was observed a few times. The chain uses TRBV30 and TRBJ2-1, with a weak D call TRBD2 (6 bases). Trimming removed 0 bases at V and 9 bases at J, with 12 bases between. Germline CDR1 is GTSNPN and CDR2 is SVGIG (reference sequence). This CDR3 has 13 amino acids. The CDR3 loop reads CAWSVMRGGEQFF. In DNA, the CDR3 is TGTGCCTGGAGTGTAATGCGGGGAGGTGAGCAGTTCTTC.

This chain connects TRBV7-8 to TRBJ1-5; no reliable D call. The CDR3 is 16 residues long. Germline CDR1 reads SGHVS; CDR2 reads FQNEAQ. V shed 5 bases and J shed 0 bases, with 14 bases lying between them. The CDR3 reads CASSPRVGFSNQPQHF. The CDR3 region has the DNA TGTGCCAGCAGCCCCCGGGTGGGGTTTAGCAATCAGCCCCAGCATTTT.

The rearrangement links TRBV12-3 or TRBV12-4 to TRBJ1-6; no clear D. CDR3 length: 14 amino acids. V was cut by 2 bases and J by 4 bases, with 6 bases left in between. The CDR3 loop is CASSLMIYNSPLHF. CDR3 in DNA: TGTGCCAGCAGTTTAATGATATATAATTCACCCCTCCACTTT.

This chain joins TRBV3-1 and TRBJ2-5, with 9 bases that match TRBD2. The CDR3 sequence is 17 residues long. Trimming removed 0 bases from V and 3 bases from J; junction bases left unmatched: 8. Germline V CDR1 and CDR2: LGHDT, YNNKEL (reference sequence). Written as DNA, the CDR3 is TGTGCCAGCAGCCAAGATCGGCTAGCGGGAAATAAAGAGACCCAGTACTTC. It translates to CASSQDRLAGNKETQYF.

The V and J genes are TRBV6-5 and TRBJ2-3; either TRBD1 or TRBD2 may supply D (6 bases each). CDR1 MNHEY and CDR2 SVGAGI come from the germline V gene. V was cut by 4 bases and J by 3 bases, with 17 bases left in between. The CDR3 consists of 16 residues. CDR3 nucleotides: TGTGCCAGCAGTTTCTTTCCGGGGGCGGTGACAGATACGCAGTATTTT. Its protein is CASSFFPGAVTDTQYF.

This chain connects TRBV14 to TRBJ2-1; D unclear. Germline V gene lookup returns CDR1 SGHDN and CDR2 FVKESK. This CDR3 has 15 amino acids. Trimming removed 4 bases at V and 4 bases at J, with 14 bases between. Here the CDR3 reads CASSPQPRAYNEQFF. The CDR3 region has the DNA TGTGCCAGCAGCCCCCAGCCTCGGGCTTACAATGAGCAGTTCTTC.

This rearrangement joins TRBV29-1 to TRBJ2-7; D is undetermined. V was cut by 2 bases and J by 3 bases, with 11 bases left in between. The CDR3 spans 13 residues. The germline CDR1 and CDR2 sequences are SQVTM and ANQGSEA. CDR3 in DNA: TGCAGCGTTGAAAACAGTAAGAACTACGAGCAGTACTTC. Protein sequence: CSVENSKNYEQYF.

This clonotype turned up a few times. The V call is TRBV15, the J call TRBJ2-7; tentatively, D is TRBD2 (5 bases). This CDR3 comprises 12 residues. V was shortened by 4 bases and J by 9 bases, with 13 bases between the two germline ends. Germline CDR1 LNHNV, CDR2 YYDKDF (reference sequence). For the CDR3, the DNA is TGTGCCACCAGCATTCCCGGGGAGCGGCAGTACTTC. This gives the protein CATSIPGERQYF.

This clonotype was seen more than once but under ten times. The J gene is TRBJ2-7, the V gene TRBV5-5; 8 nucleotides align to TRBD1. Losses at the gene ends were 5 bases for V and 6 bases for J; bases not matched to a gene: 7. The CDR3 extends over 13 amino acids. Germline loops: CDR1 SGHKS, CDR2 YYEKEE (reference sequence). CDR3 region: CASRPDRAGEQYF. The CDR3 region has the DNA TGTGCCAGCAGGCCGGACAGGGCGGGCGAGCAGTACTTC.

The table lists this clonotype with a few counts. J is TRBJ2-7 and V is TRBV12-3 or TRBV12-4; a possible D gene is TRBD2 (6 bases). V was shortened by 7 bases and J by 10 bases, with 20 bases between the two germline ends. This CDR3 comprises 13 residues. The chain's CDR3 is CASTLPGGPDQYF. CDR3 coding DNA: TGTGCCAGCACATTACCCGGGGGACCAGACCAGTACTTC.

This clonotype has more than one count but fewer than ten. V gene TRBV12-3 or TRBV12-4 combines with J gene TRBJ2-3; 15 nucleotides align to TRBD2. V lost 6 bases to trimming and J lost 2 bases; unmatched junction nucleotides: 6. The CDR3 has 17 residues. Written as DNA, the CDR3 is TGTGCCAGCAGGGGGACTAGCGGGGGGAGTTACACAGATACGCAGTATTTT. Protein: CASRGTSGGSYTDTQYF.

This chain connects TRBV11-2 to TRBJ2-2, with TRBD2 as a possible D gene (6 bases). The germline V gene has CDR1 SGHAT and CDR2 FQNNGV. This CDR3 is 16 amino acids long. The V end was cut by 5 bases, the J end by 2 bases, with 15 bases between. CDR3 sequence reads: CASSPGGGSNTGELFF. As DNA, the CDR3 is TGTGCCAGCAGCCCCGGTGGAGGGAGTAACACCGGGGAGCTGTTTTTT.

This clonotype was counted ten times or more. This sequence joins TRBV5-1 and TRBJ2-7; 7 bases are shared with TRBD1. The CDR3 extends over 15 amino acids. Trimming at V came to 4 bases and at J to 2 bases, leaving 9 bases not matched to a gene. Germline V gives CDR1 SGHRS, CDR2 YFSETQ. The CDR3 region has the DNA TGCGCCAGCAGCGCCGAGACAGGGAACCCCTACGAGCAGTACTTC. This translates into CASSAETGNPYEQYF.

The table lists this clonotype with many counts. This rearrangement joins TRBV29-1 to TRBJ2-1; 14 bases fit TRBD2. The germline V gene has CDR1 SQVTM and CDR2 ANQGSEA. There are 14 residues in the CDR3. V was clipped by 6 bases and J by 7 bases; unmatched bases: 5. The CDR3 DNA is TGCAGCGTGACCGGGACTAGCGGGGGAAATGAGCAGTTCTTC. Encoded protein: CSVTGTSGGNEQFF.